These T cell receptor beta chains were read from a single sample in a study of blood T cell repertoires in COVID-19. This table comes from immunoSEQ multiplex PCR, and its TCRdb copy is limited to in-frame clones, with some not included. The table records over 250,000 clones, 91% of them present only once. The source material was peripheral blood. All receptors come from a person aged 18 to 30 with COVID-19, enrolled during active disease. CDR3s include the opening cysteine and the closing phenylalanine or tryptophan. The D gene is left open where the match is weak. The listing skips clone size in some rows; elsewhere it reads once, few, many or a size class.

clone size,J gene,D gene,V gene,CDR3 protein,CDR3 DNA
.,TRBJ2-7,TRBD1,TRBV7-9,CASSLVQGVGEQYF,TGTGCCAGCAGCTTAGTTCAGGGGGTTGGCGAGCAGTACTTC
.,TRBJ2-1,TRBD2,TRBV24-1,CATSDPGLAGGYNEQFF,TGTGCCACCAGTGACCCTGGACTAGCGGGAGGATACAATGAGCAGTTCTTC
.,TRBJ2-2,.,TRBV5-6,CASSQMDSPGELFF,TGTGCCAGCAGCCAAATGGACAGTCCCGGGGAGCTGTTTTTT
.,TRBJ1-2,.,TRBV27,CASSLRGTYYGYTF,TGTGCCAGCAGTTTACGCGGGACTTACTATGGCTACACCTTC
once,TRBJ1-2,.,TRBV5-4,CASSLGVTDGYTF,TGTGCCAGCAGCTTGGGGGTTACAGATGGCTACACCTTC
.,TRBJ2-7,TRBD1,TRBV10-3,CAIREGQDYEQYF,TGTGCCATCAGAGAGGGACAGGACTACGAGCAGTACTTC
.,TRBJ2-4,TRBD1,TRBV30,CASQQGDIQYF,TGTGCCTCTCAACAGGGGGACATTCAGTACTTC
once,TRBJ2-5,.,TRBV5-3,CARRVRGTAETQYF,TGTGCCAGAAGGGTTCGCGGGACAGCCGAGACCCAGTACTTC
.,TRBJ2-2,.,TRBV21-1,CASSNGTSGSSNTGELFF,TGTGCCAGCAGCAACGGGACTAGCGGATCATCGAACACCGGGGAGCTGTTTTTT
.,TRBJ2-7,TRBD1,TRBV5-6,CASSFGDSYEQYF,TGTGCCAGCAGCTTTGGGGACAGCTACGAGCAGTACTTC
.,TRBJ1-3,TRBD1,TRBV10-3,CATRPQGGNTIYF,TGTGCCACTAGGCCACAGGGGGGAAACACCATATATTTT